This T cell receptor beta chain was sequenced during a study of T-cell reconstitution after alpha-beta-depleted transplantation in children. It was with unique molecular identifiers that the TCRbeta library was prepared. TCRdb re-called the PCR reads through MiXCR, storing one row per CDR3 protein. The sample contains 450,000 to 550,000 distinct CDR3 sequences, 11% of which appear only once. For this clonotype: The antigen is undetermined.

In germline, CDR1 is DFQATT, CDR2 SNEGSKA (reference sequence). Between the trimmed V and J ends, which lost 0 bases and 4 bases, there was a span of 4 bases. This CDR3 region has 11 residues. Study-wide results and caveats: About two months after transplant, alpha-beta T cells reportedly came from several hundred expanded graft clones. Newly produced T cells mostly provided counts and TCRbeta diversity after one year, as hyperexpanded clones declined.

Sample: PBMCs, mostly from graft donor cells, taken 180 days after TCRalphabeta/CD19-depleted stem cell transplant. The origin of this receptor is a female patient between 2 and 15 years old who had a stem cell transplant for aplastic anemia, so the T cells may come from the graft donor. The chain recombines TRBV20-1 with TRBJ2-7; D unresolved. CDR3 residues: CSARDPYEQYF. For the CDR3, the DNA is TGCAGTGCTAGAGATCCTTACGAGCAGTACTTC.